This entry is about one T cell receptor (beta chain). This sample was taken from a study of early stage breast cancer tumors. TCRdb's copy holds only in-frame clones and misses some; the assay was immunoSEQ multiplex PCR. Of about 51,000 clones in the sample, just under 80% were seen once. The germline CDR1 and CDR2 sequences are SGHTA and FQGNSA. Trimming stripped 2 bases from V and 2 bases from J, with 9 bases between. The CDR3 is made up of 14 amino acids. The sample taken for sequencing was blood. The sequence was collected from a person aged 35-49 years with breast cancer. This chain links TRBV7-2 with TRBJ2-5; no clear D. The CDR3 reads CASSLSPLQETQYF. The CDR3 DNA reads as TGTGCCAGCAGCTTAAGTCCCCTTCAAGAGACCCAGTACTTC.